The 30 T cell receptor beta chains presented below share a single source sample, sequenced in a study of blood T cell repertoires in COVID-19. Sequenced by immunoSEQ multiplex PCR; TCRdb stores in-frame clones only, minus some. This sample yields just over 150,000 clones, of which approximately 92% are seen a single time; 4.5% to 5% belongs to the top ten. Input material: peripheral blood. These receptors were obtained from a man aged 25 to 40 with COVID-19, enrolled during active disease.

This chain uses TRBV10-3 with TRBJ2-1; 7 bases match TRBD1. The CDR3 totals 13 residues. Looked up from germline, CDR1 is ENHRY and CDR2 is SYGVKD. V was clipped by 6 bases and J by 5 bases; unmatched bases: 4. In DNA form, the CDR3 reads TGTGCCATCAGAAAGGGGACAGACAATGAGCAGTTCTTC. Translation gives CAIRKGTDNEQFF.

The V call is TRBV19, the J call TRBJ2-3; 8 nucleotides line up with TRBD1. Germline assignment: CDR1 LNHDA and CDR2 SQIVND (reference sequence). This CDR3 region has 17 residues. Trimming at V came to 1 base and at J to 3 bases, leaving 9 bases not matched to a gene. The CDR3 region is CASSIASTGAGTDTQYF. Here the CDR3 DNA reads TGTGCCAGTAGTATAGCGTCGACAGGGGCAGGGACAGATACGCAGTATTTT.

As regards this clone: Germline is not matched at one junction end, which may reflect a read error. This rearrangement joins TRBV5-1 to TRBJ2-7; the match to TRBD2 covers 8 bases. The germline V gene has CDR1 SGHRS and CDR2 YFSETQ. The CDR3 length is 12 residues. The CDR3 DNA reads as TGCGCCAGCAGCTTGGACGGGGGGGACACCCTCTTC. Translated: CASSLDGGDTLF.

CDR3 loop: CASSRPLSCSGRAGEQFF. CDR3 bases: TGTGCCAGCAGCCGACCCTTGTCCTGTAGCGGGAGGGCGGGGGAGCAGTTCTTC. The chain employs TRBV3-1 (or the pseudogene TRBV3-2) and TRBJ2-1; 11 nucleotides match TRBD2. This CDR3 is built from 18 residues. With V trimmed by 4 bases and J by 10 bases, 18 bases remained unmatched. CDR1 and CDR2 from the germline V gene are LGHDT and YNNKEL (reference sequence).

The rearrangement links TRBV28 to TRBJ2-7, with unresolved D. V lost 5 bases and J lost 2, with 7 bases in between. This CDR3 is built from 12 residues. The germline V gene has CDR1 MDHEN and CDR2 SYDVKM. CDR3 protein: CASSQSPYEQYF. The CDR3 nucleotides read TGTGCCAGCAGTCAGTCCCCCTACGAGCAGTACTTC.

The chain has TRBV6-5 and TRBJ2-3; D remains ambiguous. The CDR3 has 12 residues. Germline loops: CDR1 MNHEY, CDR2 SVGAGI. Between the trimmed V and J ends, which lost 6 bases and 6 bases, there was a span of 10 bases. As DNA, the CDR3 is TGTGCCAGCAGAAGCGAGAGCGATACGCAGTATTTT. It yields the protein CASRSESDTQYF.

This chain connects TRBV23-1 to TRBJ2-1, with D perhaps TRBD1 (6 bases). TRBV23-1 is designated an ORF whose function remains uncertain. Between the trimmed V and J ends, which lost 6 bases and 4 bases, there was a span of 13 bases. This CDR3 has 14 amino acids. CDR3 residues: CASRGHGLYNEQFF. CDR3 coding DNA: TGCGCCAGCAGGGGACACGGACTTTACAATGAGCAGTTCTTC.

The chain has TRBV3-1 (or the pseudogene TRBV3-2) and TRBJ1-6; TRBD1 matches at 8 bases. The CDR3 consists of 15 residues. Germline V CDR1 and CDR2: LGHDT, YNNKEL (reference sequence). Trimming at V came to 4 bases and at J to 5 bases, leaving 4 bases not matched to a gene. CDR3 protein: CASSLGQGHNSPLHF. CDR3 DNA: TGTGCCAGCAGCCTCGGACAGGGACATAATTCACCCCTCCACTTT.

This sequence joins TRBV6-1 and TRBJ2-5; 8 bases fit TRBD1. Germline CDR1 is MNHNS and CDR2 is SASEGT. Germline trimming cut 4 bases from V and 5 bases from J; bases unmatched to any gene: 18. This CDR3 contains 18 residues. The CDR3 here is CASSGGLVTGGMRETQYF. The CDR3 nucleotides are TGTGCCAGCAGTGGAGGGTTGGTTACAGGGGGTATGCGGGAGACCCAGTACTTC.

This clone was seen just once. The genes are TRBV6-2 or TRBV6-3 and TRBJ2-1, with a weak D call TRBD2 (5 bases). V was trimmed by 1 base and J by 9 bases, leaving 13 bases between them. Germline-derived CDR1 and CDR2 are MNHEY and SVGEGT. CDR3 length: 14 residues. The DNA for the CDR3 is TGTGCCAGCAGTTACTTCCCCGGGGTGAGTGAGCAGTTCTTC. Translating gives CASSYFPGVSEQFF.

V is TRBV2 and J is TRBJ1-2, with 7 positions matching TRBD1. The CDR3 sequence is 14 residues long. Germline values: CDR1 SNHLY, CDR2 FYNNEI. V lost 0 bases and J lost 7; bases outside the gene matches: 5. CDR3 in amino acids: CASSEAWTGGGYTF. In nucleotides, the CDR3 is TGTGCCAGCAGTGAAGCTTGGACAGGTGGTGGCTACACCTTC.

The chain recombines TRBV10-3 with TRBJ2-1, with 9 bases identical to TRBD2. This CDR3 region has 12 residues. Germline values: CDR1 ENHRY, CDR2 SYGVKD. The trim removed 4 bases at V and 10 bases at J, leaving 2 bases unmatched. The CDR3 DNA follows: TGTGCCATCAGTGGCGGGGGGGACGAGCAGTTCTTC. Its protein is CAISGGGDEQFF.

The rearrangement uses TRBV28 and TRBJ1-2, with 8 bases aligning to TRBD1. Germline trimming cut 1 base from V and 4 bases from J; bases unmatched to any gene: 5. The CDR3 loop spans 15 amino acids. Germline V lookup: CDR1 MDHEN, CDR2 SYDVKM. This chain's CDR3 is CASSLYYGTGYGYTF. The CDR3 DNA is TGTGCCAGCAGTTTATATTACGGGACAGGCTATGGCTACACCTTC.

The sample holds a few counts of this clone. The V call is TRBV27, the J call TRBJ1-5; 7 bases line up with TRBD1. V shed 2 bases, J shed 9 bases, and the junction held 4 bases outside the gene matches. The CDR3 runs 13 residues. Germline assignment: CDR1 MNHEY and CDR2 SMNVEV (reference sequence). CDR3 in amino acids: CASSLGRQGPQHF. CDR3 bases: TGTGCCAGCAGTTTAGGGAGACAGGGGCCCCAGCATTTT.

The chain employs TRBV7-8 and TRBJ1-1; D gene ambiguous. Germline assignment: CDR1 SGHVS and CDR2 FQNEAQ. V dropped 7 bases and J dropped 2 bases, with 11 bases sitting between them. This CDR3 spans 13 amino acids. The CDR3 bases are TGTGCCAGCAAGCGGACGGGCAACACTGAAGCTTTCTTT. It translates to CASKRTGNTEAFF.

V usage is TRBV18 and J usage is TRBJ1-4, with 9 bases identical to TRBD1. The junction had 3 bases not matched to a gene; V was cut back by 0 bases and J by 7 bases. Per the germline V gene, CDR1 is KGHSH and CDR2 is LQKENI. The CDR3 is 15 amino acids. The CDR3: CASSPPGQGFEKLFF. CDR3 DNA: TGTGCCAGCTCACCACCGGGACAGGGTTTTGAAAAACTGTTTTTT.

This chain uses TRBV29-1 with TRBJ2-1; no clear D gene. The V end lost 4 bases, the J end lost 4 bases, and 11 bases lay between the germline ends. The CDR3 contains 13 residues. The V gene's germline CDR1 is SQVTM and CDR2 ANQGSEA. Written as DNA, the CDR3 is TGCAGCGTTGCCCTCAGACTGTACAATGAGCAGTTCTTC. It codes for CSVALRLYNEQFF.

The rearrangement uses TRBV3-1 (or the pseudogene TRBV3-2) and TRBJ1-3; D is unresolved. Trimming stripped 5 bases from V and 1 base from J, with 9 bases between. The germline CDR1 and CDR2 sequences are LGHDT and YNNKEL (reference sequence). CDR3 length: 14 amino acids. Here the CDR3 reads CASSSRLSGNTIYF. DNA of the CDR3: TGTGCCAGCAGCTCCCGACTTTCTGGAAACACCATATATTTT.

The chain is built from TRBV3-1 (or the pseudogene TRBV3-2) and TRBJ1-1; 10 nucleotides line up with TRBD1. The germline V gene has CDR1 LGHDT and CDR2 YNNKEL (reference sequence). J lost 4 bases, V lost 5 bases, and 4 bases had no gene match. The CDR3 runs to 14 residues. The DNA of the CDR3 is TGTGCCAGCAGCTTCCGGACAGGGGGCACTGAAGCTTTCTTT. Translating it yields CASSFRTGGTEAFF.

This chain links TRBV5-1 with TRBJ1-1, with D hard to call. CDR3 length: 13 residues. The V gene lost 0 bases and the J gene lost 6 bases, with 9 bases spanning the gap. CDR1 and CDR2 from the germline V gene are SGHRS and YFSETQ. CDR3: CASSLGGSSEAFF. The CDR3 nucleotides are TGCGCCAGCAGCTTGGGAGGTTCGTCTGAAGCTTTCTTT.

V is TRBV24-1 and J is TRBJ1-2; D is possibly TRBD1 (5 bases). V lost 2 bases and J lost 3, with 9 bases in between. This CDR3 contains 14 residues. Germline V lookup: CDR1 KGHDR, CDR2 SFDVKD. CDR3 bases: TGTGCCACCAGTGATTCATCGGGGGACTATGGCTACACCTTC. Amino acid sequence: CATSDSSGDYGYTF.

The chain carries TRBV25-1 and TRBJ1-4; 8 nucleotides match TRBD1. V shed 4 bases, J shed 8 bases, and the junction held 9 bases outside the gene matches. This CDR3 comprises 15 residues. Germline lookup yields CDR1 MGHDK and CDR2 SYGVNS. The CDR3 DNA reads TGTGCCAGCAGTGGCTACAGGGGGTCCGCCGAAAAACTGTTTTTT. This gives the protein CASSGYRGSAEKLFF. Based on the CDR3 plus reference TRBV25-1 and TRBJ1-4, the full variable domain is EADIYQTPRYLVIGTGKKITLECSQTMGHDKMYWYQQDPGMELHLIHYSYGVNSTEKGDLSSESTVSRIRTEHFPLTLESARPSHTSQYLCASSGYRGSAEKLFFGSGTQLSVL.

The rearrangement uses TRBV6-6 and TRBJ1-1, with D hard to call. This CDR3 comprises 15 residues. Trimming removed 7 bases from V and 0 bases from J, with 15 bases in between. Germline V gives CDR1 MNHNY, CDR2 SVGAGI (reference sequence). For the CDR3, the DNA is TGTGCCAGCAACCTCCTCTCCGGGATGAACACTGAAGCTTTCTTT. Amino acids: CASNLLSGMNTEAFF.

DNA for the CDR3: TGTGCCAGCTCACCACCGGGACAGGGTTCTTCACCCCTCCACTTT. This gives the protein CASSPPGQGSSPLHF. The chain links TRBV18 to TRBJ1-6; 9 bases agree with TRBD1. This CDR3 comprises 15 residues. Losses at the gene ends were 0 bases for V and 9 bases for J; bases not matched to a gene: 3. Looked up from germline, CDR1 is KGHSH and CDR2 is LQKENI.

V and J are TRBV6-5 and TRBJ2-7, with TRBD2 as a possible D gene (5 bases). In germline, CDR1 is MNHEY, CDR2 SVGAGI. The CDR3 runs to 14 residues. V was shortened by 6 bases and J by 1 base, with 13 bases between the two germline ends. The CDR3 DNA follows: TGTGCCAGCAGGACGGGAATGAATTCCTACGAGCAGTACTTC. This translates into CASRTGMNSYEQYF.

The V and J genes are TRBV14 and TRBJ1-1; no clear D. Trimming pared 1 base from V and 5 bases from J, leaving 5 bases between. The CDR3 covers 12 residues. Germline-derived CDR1 and CDR2 are SGHDN and FVKESK. The CDR3 region has the DNA TGTGCCAGCAGCCAAGGTAGAACTGAAGCTTTCTTT. It encodes CASSQGRTEAFF.

The CDR3 DNA follows: TGTGCCAGCAGCTCCGAAGACAGGGGGAAAACCTACGAGCAGTACTTC. This codes for CASSSEDRGKTYEQYF. The J gene is TRBJ2-7, the V gene TRBV27, with 9 positions matching TRBD1. Per the germline V gene, CDR1 is MNHEY and CDR2 is SMNVEV (reference sequence). The V and J ends lost 6 bases and 2 bases, in that order; junction bases with no gene match: 11. The CDR3 contains 16 residues.

The V and J genes are TRBV2 and TRBJ1-5, with TRBD1 as a possible D gene (5 bases). This CDR3 is 15 amino acids long. Trimming pared 6 bases from V and 0 bases from J, leaving 12 bases between. The germline V gene encodes CDR1 SNHLY and CDR2 FYNNEI. As DNA, the CDR3 is TGTGCCAGCAGCAAGATAGGGGATAGCAATCAGCCCCAGCATTTT. It yields the protein CASSKIGDSNQPQHF.

The chain carries TRBV7-2 and TRBJ1-4; no clear D. CDR3 size: 14 residues. Looked up from germline, CDR1 is SGHTA and CDR2 is FQGNSA. With 1 base removed from V and 5 bases from J, the gap between germline ends came to 8 bases. CDR3 bases: TGTGCCAGCAGCTTAGGTCGTCAGAATGAAAAACTGTTTTTT. Protein sequence: CASSLGRQNEKLFF. The whole variable domain, filled in from reference TRBV7-2 and TRBJ1-4, reads GAGVSQSPSNKVTEKGKDVELRCDPISGHTALYWYRQSLGQGLEFLIYFQGNSAPDKSGLPSDRFSAERTGGSVSTLTIQRTQQEDSAVYLCASSLGRQNEKLFFGSGTQLSVL.

CDR3 amino acids: CSVAGTVNTEAFF. CDR3 sequence (DNA): TGCAGCGTAGCGGGGACGGTGAACACTGAAGCTTTCTTT. V is TRBV29-1 and J is TRBJ1-1; maybe TRBD1 (5 bases). The CDR3 contains 13 residues. The germline V gene has CDR1 SQVTM and CDR2 ANQGSEA. The germline V and J ends were trimmed by 6 bases and 0 bases, with 11 bases remaining between them. Drawing the rest from reference TRBV29-1 and TRBJ1-1, the complete variable domain is SAVISQKPSRDICQRGTSLTIQCQVDSQVTMMFWYRQQPGQSLTLIATANQGSEATYESGFVIDKFPISRPNLTFSTLTVSNMSPEDSSIYLCSVAGTVNTEAFFGQGTRLTVV.